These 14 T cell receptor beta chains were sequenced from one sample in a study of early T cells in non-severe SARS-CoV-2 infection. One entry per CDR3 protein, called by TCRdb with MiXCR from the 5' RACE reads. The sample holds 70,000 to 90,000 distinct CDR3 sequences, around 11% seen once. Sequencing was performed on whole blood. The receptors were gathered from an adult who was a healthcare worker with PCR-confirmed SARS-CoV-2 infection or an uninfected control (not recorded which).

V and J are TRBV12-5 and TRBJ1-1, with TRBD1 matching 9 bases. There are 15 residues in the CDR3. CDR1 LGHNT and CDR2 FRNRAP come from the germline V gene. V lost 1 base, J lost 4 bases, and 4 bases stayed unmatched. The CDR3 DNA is TGTGCTAGTGGTTTGGGACAGGGGGACGGCACTGAAGCTTTCTTT. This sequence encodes CASGLGQGDGTEAFF.

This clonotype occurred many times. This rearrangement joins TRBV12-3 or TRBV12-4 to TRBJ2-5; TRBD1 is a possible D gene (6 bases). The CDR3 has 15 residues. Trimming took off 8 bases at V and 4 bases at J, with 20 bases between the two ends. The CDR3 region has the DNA TGTGCCAGCGGGCTCCTTGGGGCAGGGGTAGAGACCCAGTACTTC. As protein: CASGLLGAGVETQYF.

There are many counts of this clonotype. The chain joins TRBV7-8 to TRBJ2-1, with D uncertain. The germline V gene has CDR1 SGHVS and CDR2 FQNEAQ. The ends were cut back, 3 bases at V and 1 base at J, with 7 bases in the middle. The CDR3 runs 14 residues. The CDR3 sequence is CASSLEQSYNEQFF. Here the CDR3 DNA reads TGTGCCAGCAGCTTGGAGCAATCCTACAATGAGCAGTTCTTC.

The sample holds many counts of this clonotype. CDR3 residues: CSAREGGRDTEAFF. CDR3 nucleotides: TGCAGTGCTAGAGAGGGGGGGCGTGACACTGAAGCTTTCTTT. The chain recombines TRBV20-1 with TRBJ1-1, with D tentatively TRBD1 (6 bases). From germline, CDR1 is DFQATT and CDR2 SNEGSKA (reference sequence). V lost 0 bases to trimming and J lost 3 bases, with 11 bases between them. This CDR3 spans 14 amino acids.

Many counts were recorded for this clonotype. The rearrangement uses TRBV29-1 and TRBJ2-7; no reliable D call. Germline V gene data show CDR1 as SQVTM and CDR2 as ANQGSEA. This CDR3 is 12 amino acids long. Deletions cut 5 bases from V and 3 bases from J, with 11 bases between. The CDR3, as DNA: TGCAGCGTTAGACCGGACCGCTACGAGCAGTACTTC. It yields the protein CSVRPDRYEQYF.

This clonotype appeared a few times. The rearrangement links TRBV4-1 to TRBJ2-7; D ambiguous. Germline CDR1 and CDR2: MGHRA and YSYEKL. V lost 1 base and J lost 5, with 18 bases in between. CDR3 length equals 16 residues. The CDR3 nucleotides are TGCGCCAGCAGCCAAGGGGCGGCAGCCGGTATGGACGAGCAGTACTTC. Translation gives CASSQGAAAGMDEQYF.

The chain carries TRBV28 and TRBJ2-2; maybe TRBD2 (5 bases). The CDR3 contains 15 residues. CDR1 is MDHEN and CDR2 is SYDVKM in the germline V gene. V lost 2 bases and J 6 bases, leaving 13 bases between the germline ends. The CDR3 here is CASSLISGKSGELFF. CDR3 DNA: TGTGCCAGCAGTTTAATTTCGGGGAAATCCGGGGAGCTGTTTTTT.

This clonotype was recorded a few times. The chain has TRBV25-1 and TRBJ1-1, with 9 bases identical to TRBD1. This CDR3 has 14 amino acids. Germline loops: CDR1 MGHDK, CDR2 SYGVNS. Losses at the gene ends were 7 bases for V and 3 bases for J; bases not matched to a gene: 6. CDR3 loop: CASNPTGGHTEAFF. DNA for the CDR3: TGTGCCAGCAACCCTACAGGGGGCCACACTGAAGCTTTCTTT. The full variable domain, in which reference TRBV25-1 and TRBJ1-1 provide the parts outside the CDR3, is EADIYQTPRYLVIGTGKKITLECSQTMGHDKMYWYQQDPGMELHLIHYSYGVNSTEKGDLSSESTVSRIRTEHFPLTLESARPSHTSQYLCASNPTGGHTEAFFGQGTRLTVV.

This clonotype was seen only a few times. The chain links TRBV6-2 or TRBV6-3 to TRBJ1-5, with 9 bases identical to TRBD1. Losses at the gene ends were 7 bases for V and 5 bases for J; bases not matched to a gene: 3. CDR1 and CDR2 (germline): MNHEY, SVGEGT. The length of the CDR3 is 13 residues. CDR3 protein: CASNRDRDQPQHF. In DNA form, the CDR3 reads TGTGCCAGCAATAGGGACAGGGATCAGCCCCAGCATTTT.

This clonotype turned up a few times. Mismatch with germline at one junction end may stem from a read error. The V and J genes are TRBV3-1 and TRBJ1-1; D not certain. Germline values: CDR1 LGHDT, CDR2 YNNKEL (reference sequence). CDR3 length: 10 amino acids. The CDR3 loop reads CASSQEEVAF. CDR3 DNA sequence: TGTGCCAGCAGCCAAGAAGAGGTTGCCTTT.

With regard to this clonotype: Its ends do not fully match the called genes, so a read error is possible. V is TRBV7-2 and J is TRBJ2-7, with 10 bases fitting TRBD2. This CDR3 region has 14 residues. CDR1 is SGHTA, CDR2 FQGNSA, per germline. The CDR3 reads CASSLAGVYYEQYF. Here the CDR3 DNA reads TGTGCCAGCAGCCTAGCGGGGGTTTACTACGAGCAGTACTTC.

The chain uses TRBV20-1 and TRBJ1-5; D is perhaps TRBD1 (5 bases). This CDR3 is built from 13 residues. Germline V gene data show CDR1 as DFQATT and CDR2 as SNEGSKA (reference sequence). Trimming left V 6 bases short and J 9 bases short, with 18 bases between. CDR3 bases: TGCAGTGCGCCAGACAGTTTCGATGGGCCCCAGCATTTT. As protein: CSAPDSFDGPQHF.

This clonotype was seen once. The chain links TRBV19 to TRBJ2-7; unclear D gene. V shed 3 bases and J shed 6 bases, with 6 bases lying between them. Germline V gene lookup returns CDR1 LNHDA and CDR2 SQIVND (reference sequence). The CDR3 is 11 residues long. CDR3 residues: CASSISSEQYF. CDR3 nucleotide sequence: TGTGCCAGTAGTATTTCAAGCGAGCAGTACTTC.

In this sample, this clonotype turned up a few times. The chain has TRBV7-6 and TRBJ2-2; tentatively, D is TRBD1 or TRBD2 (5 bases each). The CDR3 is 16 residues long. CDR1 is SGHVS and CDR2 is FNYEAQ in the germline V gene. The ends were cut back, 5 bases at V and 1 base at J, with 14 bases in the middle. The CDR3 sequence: CASSQPGTENTGELFF. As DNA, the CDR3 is TGTGCCAGCAGCCAACCAGGGACCGAGAACACCGGGGAGCTGTTTTTT. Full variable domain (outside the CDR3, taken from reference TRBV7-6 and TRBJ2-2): GAGVSQSPRYKVTKRGQDVALRCDPISGHVSLYWYRQALGQGPEFLTYFNYEAQQDKSGLPNDRFSAERPEGSISTLTIQRTEQRDSAMYRCASSQPGTENTGELFFGEGSRLTVL.